Included here is one T cell receptor (beta chain) sequence, with context. Its antigen specificity is not known. No qualities accompany the bases; no much larger clone lies one base away. One to two pinch biopsies were taken from the rectum for research during colonoscopy. Before the diagnostic colonoscopy, none of the ulcerative colitis patients had been given immunosuppressive medication. Before DNA was isolated, the rectal biopsies underwent proteinase K digestion. The Wizard kit (Promega) was used to extract genomic DNA from the blood and intestinal samples. The data belong to a study of pediatric ulcerative colitis (dated by TCRdb to between 2018 and 2020). Describing the broader study: Among the ulcerative colitis patients, about seven had pancolitis and two had left-sided colitis, and histology in every patient was consistent with ulcerative colitis. Nine newly diagnosed, treatment-naive pediatric ulcerative colitis patients and a few non-IBD control children each provided paired blood and rectal samples. Using the Pediatric Ulcerative Colitis Activity Index, a couple of patients were classed as having mild disease, several as having moderate disease and three as having acute severe colitis.

Rearranged CDR3 beta regions were amplified from genomic DNA with multiplex V and J primers using the immunoSEQ TRB Survey service. Survey-level sequencing depth of up to 500,000 reads per sample was used to keep depth equal across samples. The libraries were purified and pooled, then sequenced using Illumina technology. The published analysis was carried out like this. immunoSEQ online tools were used for productive clonality, sample overlap, pairwise scatters, CDR3 beta length, V/D/J gene usage and productiveness. Calculated diversity was defined as the number of unique rearrangements divided by total templates times 100, and Shannon and Simpson indices were additionally computed. Principal component analysis used the R prcomp function and ggbiplot package on Z-score normalized data. Morisita's index was used to measure clonal overlap between blood and rectum within each subject. Imported from immuneACCESS, the table was reduced by TCRdb to in-frame sequences with V and J called. These copies leave out some clones; in studies compared against another copy, an unresolved V gene accounts for under half, and the cause of the remainder is not known. From that table come the V and J calls and clone size; the DNA was used to work out D and trimming. The table for this sample lists 17,000 or so clones; around 74% of them were counted only once. The ten most abundant clones make up roughly 3.6% of the sample.

The paper as a whole reports these results and caveats: Compared with controls, ulcerative colitis patients showed significantly higher autologous blood-rectal clonal overlap, a finding that suggests increased T cell trafficking to inflamed tissue. T cells from blood may have been included in the rectal pinch biopsies, particularly in patients with overt colitis. A couple of rectal CDR3 clonotypes turned up in every ulcerative colitis patient but in none of the controls. Because the repertoires came from total lymphocyte DNA, rare subsets such as regulatory T cells may have patterns that are not reflected. Features of the rectal repertoire distinguished controls, mild-moderate colitis patients and acute severe colitis patients, and in acute severe colitis, rectal diversity was reduced because of clonal expansions. Only four individuals were included in the healthy control group, which was small. A couple of patients' blood samples yielded substantially fewer templates for technical reasons and were excluded from blood-rectal overlap analysis.

Trimming leaves V shorter by 0 bases and J shorter by 4 bases, with the junction holding 2 bases beyond the gene matches. The CDR3 starts with the cysteine, ends with the phenylalanine, and has 15 residues. The kept DNA is CDR3 alone, 45 bases in frame from the first base. Taken from the germline V gene, the CDR1 and CDR2 loops are MGHRA and YSYEKL. The chain uses TRBV4-1 and TRBJ2-3; 9 of the junction bases match TRBD2. The sequence derives from a girl under 18 with moderate ulcerative colitis. Sequences were obtained from gut tissue. Read as DNA, the sequence is TGCGCCAGCAGCCAAGAGCGGGGGGGCCCAGATACGCAGTATTTT. Translated, this is CASSQERGGPDTQYF.